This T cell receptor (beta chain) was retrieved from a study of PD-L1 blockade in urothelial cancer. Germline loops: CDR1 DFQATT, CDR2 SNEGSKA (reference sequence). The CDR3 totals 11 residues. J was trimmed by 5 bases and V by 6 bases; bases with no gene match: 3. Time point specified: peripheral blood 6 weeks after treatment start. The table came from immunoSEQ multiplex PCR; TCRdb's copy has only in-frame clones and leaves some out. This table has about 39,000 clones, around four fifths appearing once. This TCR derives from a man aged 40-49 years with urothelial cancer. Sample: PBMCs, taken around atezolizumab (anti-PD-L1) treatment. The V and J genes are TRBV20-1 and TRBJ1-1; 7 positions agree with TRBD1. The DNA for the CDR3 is TGCAGTGCAAGGGACAGTACTGAAGCTTTCTTT. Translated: CSARDSTEAFF.